This T cell receptor (beta chain) appears in the sequencing data of a study of control samples from healthy donors and cancer patients. Germline-derived CDR1 and CDR2 are LNHDA and SQIVND (reference sequence). V shed 3 bases, J shed 7 bases, and the junction held 6 bases outside the gene matches. This CDR3 has 15 residues. The assay was immunoSEQ multiplex PCR, and TCRdb's table has in-frame clones only and misses some. In the table there are a few hundred thousand clones, 75% to 95% of which are singletons. The source is a middle-aged man with head and neck cancer. The sequencing sample was made of PBMCs. The rearrangement uses TRBV19 and TRBJ1-3, with 10 bases lining up with TRBD1. The CDR3 coding sequence is TGTGCCAGTAGTATCCGATCGACAGGGGGCAACACCATATATTTT. This translates into CASSIRSTGGNTIYF.